This T cell receptor beta chain was identified in a study of T cell clusters in autoimmune cytopenias. Overall study findings and caveats: A dominant lymphoma-associated repertoire apparently masked the cluster-lack signature in secondary cytopenia versus chronic lymphocytic leukemia.

Germline V lookup: CDR1 SGHDN, CDR2 FVKESK. The CDR3 runs 12 residues. Some 38,000 genome equivalents of blood DNA were amplified for TRB. In the case of this clonotype: Its antigen is undetermined.

TRB was amplified by touch-down multiplex PCR, primer pools A and B combined. TCRdb processed the multiplex PCR reads again and assigns one entry to each CDR3 protein, with no DNA. In total, the table holds about 4,800 distinct CDR3 sequences. The chain links TRBV14 to TRBJ1-5. Sequencing was done on a sample of peripheral blood. This receptor was taken from a human donor with an autoimmune cytopenia or autoimmune hepatitis (not recorded which). The CDR3 sequence is CASSHSNQLQHF.